This T cell receptor (beta chain) was obtained from a study of HIV-infected patients and healthy controls. TCRdb fed the 5' RACE reads into MiXCR, producing one record per CDR3 protein. The sample carries roughly 70,000 distinct CDR3 sequences, around 17% recorded once. The germline V and J ends were trimmed by 4 bases and 11 bases, with 15 bases remaining between them. From germline, CDR1 is SQVTM and CDR2 ANQGSEA. The CDR3 contains 12 residues. The sample taken for sequencing was CD4+ T cells from blood. This clonotype originated in a human donor in good health. The chain joins TRBV29-1 to TRBJ1-5; no firm D call. CDR3 region: CSVGDRAGAQHF. The CDR3 coding sequence is TGCAGCGTTGGCGATCGGGCCGGGGCCCAGCATTTT.